The next 10 T cell receptor beta chains were all read from a single sample in a study of T-cell memory formation after mild COVID-19 (TCRdb year 2021). The library came from 5' RACE. Sequencing used an Illumina NovaSeq 6000. The raw public reads went through TCRdb reprocessing: fastp at Q25, MiXCR clone calling, in-frame beta chains kept. When rows share a CDR3 protein, they turn into one entry using the most common DNA and genes. This sample has hundreds of thousands of distinct CDR3 sequences in its table, and about a fifth of those were observed once. The ten most abundant clones make up approximately 13% of the sample. Sequencing input: PBMCs or a T cell subset sorted from them (not recorded which). These receptors came from an adult woman who had mild COVID-19 (a few samples of this study predate the infection). The sample titles of this study are shuffled in the database, so cell type and time point are left out; the donor was told from shared clones.

In this sample, this clonotype turned up a few times. The genes are TRBV4-2 and TRBJ2-2; D remains unclear. Deletions cut 0 bases from V and 4 bases from J, with 15 bases between. The germline V gene has CDR1 LGHNA and CDR2 YNFKEQ. The CDR3 covers 17 residues. CDR3 sequence: CASSQDGKGSLTGELFF. CDR3 nucleotide sequence: TGTGCCAGCAGCCAAGATGGAAAGGGTTCCCTCACCGGGGAGCTGTTTTTT.

A few counts support this clonotype. The gene calls are TRBV20-1 and TRBJ1-1; D may be TRBD1 (5 bases). With 6 bases removed from V and 0 bases from J, the gap between germline ends came to 17 bases. From germline, CDR1 is DFQATT and CDR2 SNEGSKA (reference sequence). The CDR3 covers 15 residues. CDR3 bases: TGCAGTGCCGGGTCCGGACATGTGCTGAACACTGAAGCTTTCTTT. It codes for CSAGSGHVLNTEAFF.

V is TRBV12-3 or TRBV12-4 and J is TRBJ1-4, with 7 positions matching TRBD1. Trimming at V came to 5 bases and at J to 5 bases, leaving 8 bases not matched to a gene. The CDR3 runs 15 residues. The chain's CDR3 is CASSRTGTANEKLFF. The CDR3 coding sequence is TGTGCCAGCAGTCGAACCGGGACAGCGAATGAAAAACTGTTTTTT.

This clonotype has only a few counts. In DNA, the CDR3 is TGTGCCAGCAGCCAAGAAGAGTCGGAAGAGACCCAGTACTTC. Residues: CASSQEESEETQYF. V gene TRBV3-1 combines with J gene TRBJ2-5; no definite D call. Germline-derived CDR1 and CDR2 are LGHDT and YNNKEL (reference sequence). This CDR3 spans 14 amino acids. Trimming cost V 0 bases and J 3 bases, with 8 bases left between them.

This chain uses TRBV7-9 with TRBJ2-1; D possibly matches TRBD1 or TRBD2 (6 bases each). The CDR3 is made up of 14 amino acids. CDR1 is SEHNR, CDR2 FQNEAQ, per germline (reference sequence). Trimming pared 9 bases from V and 5 bases from J, leaving 17 bases between. CDR3 bases: TGTGCCAGTTTGGAGGGGGACGGGCACAATGAGCAGTTCTTC. It encodes CASLEGDGHNEQFF.

This chain joins TRBV12-3 or TRBV12-4 and TRBJ2-1, with 12 positions matching TRBD2. The trim removed 5 bases at V and 9 bases at J, leaving 5 bases unmatched. The CDR3 runs to 14 residues. The CDR3 DNA sequence: TGTGCCAGCAGTCCATCACTAGCGGGGGGTGAGCAGTTCTTC. Translated, it gives CASSPSLAGGEQFF.

The chain couples TRBV7-9 to TRBJ2-6, with TRBD1 matching over 7 bases. The CDR3 length is 18 residues. With V trimmed by 4 bases and J by 3 bases, 12 bases remained unmatched. Per germline, CDR1 SEHNR and CDR2 FQNEAQ (reference sequence). CDR3 in DNA: TGTGCCAGCAGCTCTCCCGACAGGGACGAATTTGGGGCCAACGTCCTGACTTTC. Its protein is CASSSPDRDEFGANVLTF.

The chain joins TRBV11-2 to TRBJ2-5, with TRBD2 matching over 8 bases. Germline-derived CDR1 and CDR2 are SGHAT and FQNNGV. The V segment lost 7 bases and the J segment 3 bases; nucleotides outside the gene matches: 4. CDR3 size: 13 residues. CDR3 nucleotide sequence: TGTGCCAGCAAAAGAGCGGGAGAAGAGACCCAGTACTTC. It codes for CASKRAGEETQYF.

Note on this clonotype: A junction end diverges from the germline sequence, so it may reflect a read error. The V gene is TRBV12-3 or TRBV12-4, the J gene TRBJ2-3; D gene unclear. CDR3 length: 15 residues. As DNA, the CDR3 is TGTGCAAGCAGTTTATATCCCGGAGACACAGATACGCAGTATTTT. Encoded protein: CASSLYPGDTDTQYF.

The chain links TRBV3-1 to TRBJ2-4; the D gene could be TRBD1 or TRBD2 (6 bases each). There are 18 residues in the CDR3. Germline values: CDR1 LGHDT, CDR2 YNNKEL (reference sequence). V lost 0 bases and J 0 bases, leaving 15 bases between the germline ends. The CDR3 loop is CASSQDFGGGVAKNIQYF. The DNA of the CDR3 is TGTGCCAGCAGCCAAGATTTCGGGGGCGGGGTAGCCAAAAACATTCAGTACTTC.